These T cell receptor beta chains were read from a single sample in a study of lymphopenia after photon versus proton radiotherapy. Only in-frame clones appear in the TCRdb table, and some are missing; sequencing was by immunoSEQ multiplex PCR. Of approximately 20,000 clones listed, about nine tenths are singletons. Sequencing was performed on peripheral blood, taken from a patient treated with proton-based radiotherapy. All receptors come from a woman in her 70s with pancreatic cancer. Some clones in this sample may be carry-over from other donors' samples. CDR3s include the opening cysteine and the closing phenylalanine or tryptophan. D genes are given only for firm matches. Clone size is stated in some rows and not others, as once, few, many or a class when expanded.

j_gene	d_gene	v_gene	abundance	CDR3aa	CDR3nt
TRBJ1-6	TRBD1	TRBV19	-	CASSTGQGNSPLHF	TGTGCCAGTAGTACTGGACAGGGGAATTCACCCCTCCACTTT
TRBJ2-2	-	TRBV28	-	CASSLGTGELFF	TGTGCCAGCAGTTTAGGGACCGGGGAGCTGTTTTTT
TRBJ1-2	-	TRBV30	-	CACDDRLNYGYTF	TGTGCCTGCGATGACAGGTTGAACTATGGCTACACCTTC
TRBJ2-7	TRBD1	TRBV19	-	CASAQGQGLQYEQYF	TGTGCCAGCGCTCAGGGACAGGGTCTACAATACGAGCAGTACTTC
TRBJ1-2	-	TRBV4-1	-	CASSQDPGRDSNYGYTF	TGCGCCAGCAGCCAAGATCCGGGACGGGACTCCAACTATGGCTACACCTTC
TRBJ2-6	-	TRBV5-4	-	CASSLLRNSGANVLTF	TGTGCCAGCAGCTTGCTCAGGAACTCTGGGGCCAACGTCCTGACTTTC
TRBJ1-1	-	TRBV10-2	once	CASSEQGTEAFF	TGCGCCAGCAGTGAACAAGGCACTGAAGCTTTCTTT
TRBJ2-1	-	TRBV15	-	CATSRGLNNEQFF	TGTGCCACCAGCAGAGGGCTGAACAATGAGCAGTTCTTC
TRBJ2-3	TRBD2	TRBV10-2	-	CASSGRTSGRATDTQYF	TGCGCCAGCAGTGGGAGGACTAGCGGGAGGGCCACAGATACGCAGTATTTT
TRBJ2-1	TRBD2	TRBV11-3	-	CASSLGGLADEQFF	TGTGCCAGCAGCTTAGGGGGACTAGCGGACGAGCAGTTCTTC
TRBJ2-1	TRBD2	TRBV27	once	CASSWAGEGNEQFF	TGTGCCAGCAGTTGGGCGGGAGAGGGCAATGAGCAGTTCTTC
TRBJ1-2	-	TRBV30	-	CACDGQPYGYTF	TGTGCCTGTGATGGACAGCCCTATGGCTACACCTTC
TRBJ2-5	TRBD2	TRBV10-1	-	CASSEVAGGLETQYF	TGCGCCAGCAGTGAGGTAGCGGGAGGGCTAGAGACCCAGTACTTC
TRBJ2-3	TRBD2	TRBV19	-	CASSTRTSGDTDTQYF	TGTGCCAGTAGTACAAGGACTAGCGGAGACACAGATACGCAGTATTTT
TRBJ2-1	TRBD2	TRBV11-2	-	CASSLTPTSGSLSEQFF	TGTGCCAGCAGCTTAACACCAACTAGCGGGAGCCTTAGTGAGCAGTTCTTC
TRBJ2-5	-	TRBV27	-	CASSLSTRRETQYF	TGTGCCAGCAGTTTATCTACGCGGAGAGAGACCCAGTACTTC